Each of the 31 T cell receptor beta chains below was sequenced from the same sample in a study of shared clonotypes between healthy human individuals. Data came from immunoSEQ multiplex PCR; TCRdb stores just in-frame clones and leaves some out. The sample has under 1,100,000 clones, about 80% seen once. Material for sequencing was memory CD4+ T cells from PBMCs. Subset reported: CD45RA-negative fraction. The receptor set was obtained from a man younger than 35 in good health. Some clones in this sample may be carry-over from other donors' samples.

The chain recombines TRBV9 with TRBJ2-5; D remains ambiguous. CDR3 length equals 15 residues. The V gene lost 4 bases and the J gene lost 2 bases, with 15 bases spanning the gap. In germline, CDR1 is SGDLS, CDR2 YYNGEE. The CDR3 here is CASSLDGGPQETQYF. As DNA, the CDR3 is TGTGCCAGCAGCCTTGACGGCGGCCCACAAGAGACCCAGTACTTC.

The V call is TRBV30, the J call TRBJ2-5, with 8 bases matching TRBD2. Germline values: CDR1 GTSNPN, CDR2 SVGIG (reference sequence). There are 12 residues in the CDR3. The ends lost 2 bases at V and 13 bases at J; junction bases unmatched: 9. The CDR3 nucleotides are TGTGCCTGGAGTCAACCTCGCGGGAGGACGTACTTC. It translates to CAWSQPRGRTYF.

This chain links TRBV27 with TRBJ2-7; 7 bases are shared with TRBD2. CDR3 length: 15 amino acids. V trimming: 6 bases; J trimming: 4 bases; junction bases outside the gene matches: 12. Germline lookup yields CDR1 MNHEY and CDR2 SMNVEV (reference sequence). The chain's CDR3 is CASRAGRVGLYEQYF. Written as DNA, the CDR3 is TGTGCCAGCAGAGCGGGGCGAGTGGGACTGTACGAGCAGTACTTC.

V is TRBV7-2 and J is TRBJ1-2; the D is unclear. The CDR3 spans 14 residues. Germline V gene data show CDR1 as SGHTA and CDR2 as FQGNSA. The germline V and J ends were trimmed by 5 bases and 4 bases, with 14 bases remaining between them. For the CDR3, the DNA is TGTGCCAGCAGCCCCCATTTGCGCAGCTATGGCTACACCTTC. This sequence encodes CASSPHLRSYGYTF. The variable domain in full, completed from reference TRBV7-2 and TRBJ1-2, reads GAGVSQSPSNKVTEKGKDVELRCDPISGHTALYWYRQSLGQGLEFLIYFQGNSAPDKSGLPSDRFSAERTGGSVSTLTIQRTQQEDSAVYLCASSPHLRSYGYTFGSGTRLTVV.

About this clone: Within the sample, other DNA sequences also encode this same CDR3. The chain recombines TRBV9 with TRBJ1-3; no clear D. The CDR3 has 15 amino acids. The V and J ends lost 0 bases and 1 base respectively, with 8 bases between them. The germline gives CDR1 SGDLS, CDR2 YYNGEE. In nucleotides, the CDR3 is TGTGCCAGCAGCGTAGATCCCAGTTCTGGAAACACCATATATTTT. This translates into CASSVDPSSGNTIYF. Supplemented by reference TRBV9 and TRBJ1-3, the full variable domain reads DSGVTQTPKHLITATGQRVTLRCSPRSGDLSVYWYQQSLDQGLQFLIQYYNGEERAKGNILERFSAQQFPDLHSELNLSSLELGDSALYFCASSVDPSSGNTIYFGEGSWLTVV.

This chain uses TRBV11-2 with TRBJ2-3, with D hard to call. CDR3 size: 14 residues. Germline CDR1 is SGHAT and CDR2 is FQNNGV. Between the trimmed V and J ends, which lost 0 bases and 6 bases, there was a span of 10 bases. CDR3 sequence (DNA): TGTGCCAGCAGCTTAGAAATACTTCACGATACGCAGTATTTT. Translation gives CASSLEILHDTQYF.

The chain carries TRBV28 and TRBJ1-5; 7 bases align to TRBD1. The ends lost 6 bases at V and 3 bases at J; junction bases unmatched: 8. The CDR3 covers 15 residues. CDR1 is MDHEN, CDR2 SYDVKM, per germline. The CDR3, as DNA: TGTGCCAGCAGGGGGGACAGAGGCTTCAATCAGCCCCAGCATTTT. Translated, it gives CASRGDRGFNQPQHF.

The chain combines TRBV9 with TRBJ2-2; D not resolved. CDR1 is SGDLS, CDR2 YYNGEE, per germline. The CDR3 contains 17 residues. V gave up 0 bases and J gave up 2 bases, with 14 bases separating them. The CDR3 loop reads CASSVGITNTNTGELFF. Here the CDR3 DNA reads TGTGCCAGCAGCGTAGGGATCACCAATACCAACACCGGGGAGCTGTTTTTT.

In nucleotides, the CDR3 is TGTGCCACCAGCACAAACACCGGGGAGCTGTTTTTT. Encoded protein: CATSTNTGELFF. The chain recombines TRBV15 with TRBJ2-2; D gene ambiguous. Trimming pared 4 bases from V and 2 bases from J, leaving 2 bases between. Germline V lookup: CDR1 LNHNV, CDR2 YYDKDF (reference sequence). This CDR3 is 12 amino acids long.

The V and J genes are TRBV5-4 and TRBJ1-2; D not resolved. The V end was cut by 0 bases, the J end by 10 bases, with 19 bases between. This CDR3 region has 15 residues. Per the germline V gene, CDR1 is SGHNT and CDR2 is YYREEE (reference sequence). Here the CDR3 DNA reads TGTGCCAGCAGCTTGGTTGGACCTCCGGAGAAGGACTACACCTTC. This codes for CASSLVGPPEKDYTF.

The chain links TRBV29-1 to TRBJ1-5, with D perhaps matching TRBD1 (5 bases). Germline V gene lookup returns CDR1 SQVTM and CDR2 ANQGSEA. Between the trimmed V and J ends, which lost 4 bases and 1 base, there was a span of 14 bases. The CDR3 loop spans 15 amino acids. The CDR3 protein is CSVASTTASNQPQHF. CDR3 in DNA: TGCAGCGTTGCTTCCACGACAGCAAGCAATCAGCCCCAGCATTTT.

This rearrangement joins TRBV5-6 to TRBJ1-1; D ambiguous. The CDR3 contains 14 residues. CDR1 and CDR2 from the germline V gene are SGHDT and YYEEEE. Trimming took 4 bases from V and 1 from J, leaving 11 bases between them. The CDR3 here is CASSAGLGNTEAFF. The DNA of the CDR3 is TGTGCCAGCAGCGCCGGACTGGGGAACACTGAAGCTTTCTTT. The variable domain in full, with the rest retrieved from reference TRBV5-6 and TRBJ1-1, is DAGVTQSPTHLIKTRGQQVTLRCSPKSGHDTVSWYQQALGQGPQFIFQYYEEEERQRGNFPDRFSGHQFPNYSSELNVNALLLGDSALYLCASSAGLGNTEAFFGQGTRLTVV.

This chain uses TRBV5-1 with TRBJ1-4; D gene unclear. There are 15 residues in the CDR3. The V end was cut by 3 bases, the J end by 7 bases, with 16 bases between. Germline V gives CDR1 SGHRS, CDR2 YFSETQ. The CDR3 loop is CASSSPGLLGEKLFF. CDR3 sequence (DNA): TGCGCCAGCAGCTCGCCGGGTCTTCTGGGTGAAAAACTGTTTTTT.

This clone showed up just a few times. This specimen includes other DNA sequences encoding the same CDR3. The rearrangement links TRBV28 to TRBJ2-1; D perhaps matches TRBD1 (5 bases). V was shortened by 8 bases and J by 4 bases, with 9 bases between the two germline ends. Germline CDR1 reads MDHEN; CDR2 reads SYDVKM. The length of the CDR3 is 12 residues. CDR3 in DNA: TGTGCCAGCGGACAATCTTACAATGAGCAGTTCTTC. It translates to CASGQSYNEQFF.

This clone was observed a few times. The CDR3 loop reads CASSGLTASSYNEQFF. CDR3 sequence (DNA): TGTGCCAGCAGTGGGTTGACAGCTAGCTCCTACAATGAGCAGTTCTTC. This sequence joins TRBV6-1 and TRBJ2-1; weak D call: TRBD1 (5 bases). The CDR3 length is 16 residues. V was trimmed by 4 bases and J by 0 bases, leaving 13 bases between them. The V gene's germline CDR1 is MNHNS and CDR2 SASEGT.

The CDR3 nucleotides are TGTGCCAGCAGCCCCACAATCGGGGGAAAACTGTTTTTT. Its translation is CASSPTIGGKLFF. The chain employs TRBV28 and TRBJ1-4, with a weak D call TRBD1 (5 bases). Germline CDR1 reads MDHEN; CDR2 reads SYDVKM. Trimming left V 6 bases short and J 10 bases short, with 15 bases between. CDR3 length: 13 residues.

The chain combines TRBV7-8 with TRBJ1-5, with TRBD1 matching 8 bases. The CDR3 spans 17 residues. V dropped 2 bases and J dropped 0; count of bases not matched to a gene: 6. Germline CDR1 and CDR2: SGHVS and FQNEAQ. The CDR3 DNA is TGTGCCAGCAGCTTACGGACAGGGCACGATAGCAATCAGCCCCAGCATTTT. The encoded protein is CASSLRTGHDSNQPQHF. Filled out from reference TRBV7-8 and TRBJ1-5, the complete variable domain reads GAGVSQSPRYKVAKRGQDVALRCDPISGHVSLFWYQQALGQGPEFLTYFQNEAQLDKSGLPSDRFFAERPEGSVSTLKIQRTQQEDSAVYLCASSLRTGHDSNQPQHFGDGTRLSIL.

The chain carries TRBV7-3 and TRBJ2-2; unclear D gene. Germline V gene lookup returns CDR1 SGHTA and CDR2 FQGTGA. Trimming stripped 3 bases from V and 4 bases from J, with 18 bases between. The CDR3 sequence is 17 residues long. The DNA of the CDR3 is TGTGCCAGCAGCTTCACCCTGGACGCAGCCAGCACCGGGGAGCTGTTTTTT. It codes for CASSFTLDAASTGELFF.

This chain connects TRBV4-2 to TRBJ2-1; 11 positions agree with TRBD2. The CDR3 totals 14 residues. Trimming cost V 6 bases and J 10 bases; bases outside gene matches: 8. CDR1 is LGHNA, CDR2 YNFKEQ, per germline. The CDR3 DNA sequence: TGTGCCAGCAGGCCGGGACTAGCGGCAGGGGAGCAGTTCTTC. Translated, it gives CASRPGLAAGEQFF.

This clone was counted a few times. The chain links TRBV5-4 to TRBJ1-2, with 8 nucleotides matching TRBD1. Per the germline V gene, CDR1 is SGHNT and CDR2 is YYREEE (reference sequence). The CDR3 contains 14 residues. The J segment lost 7 bases and the V segment lost 0 bases, leaving 5 bases of the junction unmatched. The CDR3 spells CASSLGQGAIGYTF. The DNA of the CDR3 is TGTGCCAGCAGCTTGGGTCAGGGGGCGATTGGCTACACCTTC.

This chain links TRBV5-4 with TRBJ1-4, with 9 bases matching TRBD1. The germline V gene has CDR1 SGHNT and CDR2 YYREEE (reference sequence). The CDR3 is 15 amino acids. With V trimmed by 5 bases and J by 5 bases, 7 bases remained unmatched. Written as DNA, the CDR3 is TGTGCCAGCAGGATAACCGGGACAGGGAATGAAAAACTGTTTTTT. It encodes CASRITGTGNEKLFF.

The chain recombines TRBV7-3 with TRBJ2-2; the D is unclear. The CDR3 consists of 12 residues. CDR1 and CDR2 (germline): SGHTA, FQGTGA. With 3 bases removed from V and 7 bases from J, the gap between germline ends came to 6 bases. CDR3 DNA: TGTGCCAGCAGCTTTCGTGGCGGGGAGCTGTTTTTT. The encoded protein is CASSFRGGELFF.

The chain joins TRBV5-4 to TRBJ2-1; 12 nucleotides line up with TRBD1. Trimming took 5 bases from V and 8 from J; bases not matched to a gene: 8. Germline CDR1 SGHNT, CDR2 YYREEE (reference sequence). The CDR3 consists of 15 residues. The CDR3 DNA follows: TGTGCCAGCAGGCCCCGGGACAGGGGGCGGGATGAGCAGTTCTTC. The encoded protein is CASRPRDRGRDEQFF.

On this clone: It may be a read error: a sequence one base away is much more abundant. The chain has TRBV7-2 and TRBJ2-1; no clear D. The length of the CDR3 is 11 residues. The ends were cut back, 6 bases at V and 4 bases at J, with 4 bases in the middle. Germline CDR1 is SGHTA and CDR2 is FQGNSA. The CDR3 protein is CASRQYNEQFF. CDR3 DNA: TGTGCCAGCAGGCAATACAATGAGCAGTTCTTC.

The CDR3 sequence: CASSEGGGEAYGYTF. Here the CDR3 DNA reads TGTGCCAGCAGTGAAGGCGGAGGGGAGGCATATGGCTACACCTTC. The chain couples TRBV6-1 to TRBJ1-2; a weak D match, TRBD1 (5 bases). The CDR3 spans 15 residues. The V end was cut by 1 base, the J end by 5 bases, with 14 bases between. Germline V gene data show CDR1 as MNHNS and CDR2 as SASEGT.

A few counts support this clone. The chain carries TRBV19 and TRBJ1-5, with 8 bases aligning to TRBD1. CDR3 size: 14 residues. The junction had 9 bases not matched to a gene; V was cut back by 8 bases and J by 6 bases. Germline CDR1 reads LNHDA; CDR2 reads SQIVND (reference sequence). The CDR3 nucleotides read TGTGCCAGTCGCTCAGCAGGGGGCGGTCAGCCCCAGCATTTT. Its translation: CASRSAGGGQPQHF.

This sequence joins TRBV27 and TRBJ2-5, with TRBD2 matching 15 bases. Trimming cost V 5 bases and J 5 bases; bases outside gene matches: 6. This CDR3 has 16 amino acids. The V gene's germline CDR1 is MNHEY and CDR2 SMNVEV (reference sequence). CDR3 nucleotides: TGTGCCAGCAGTACTCGGACTAGCGGGAGGGGGGAGACCCAGTACTTC. Translated: CASSTRTSGRGETQYF.

This clone was picked up a small number of times. The chain has TRBV14 and TRBJ1-1; no definite D call. There are 13 residues in the CDR3. Germline assignment: CDR1 SGHDN and CDR2 FVKESK. Trimming took 2 bases from V and 5 from J, leaving 9 bases between them. CDR3 DNA: TGTGCCAGCAGCCAACTTGGGGAGACTGAAGCTTTCTTT. It yields the protein CASSQLGETEAFF. Full variable domain (outside the CDR3, taken from reference TRBV14 and TRBJ1-1): EAGVTQFPSHSVIEKGQTVTLRCDPISGHDNLYWYRRVMGKEIKFLLHFVKESKQDESGMPNNRFLAERTGGTYSTLKVQPAELEDSGVYFCASSQLGETEAFFGQGTRLTVV.

Ten or more counts support this clone. This same CDR3 is encoded by further DNA sequences in the sample. The chain employs TRBV5-1 and TRBJ2-7; 7 positions match TRBD1. Trimming at V came to 0 bases and at J to 7 bases, leaving 4 bases not matched to a gene. Germline loops: CDR1 SGHRS, CDR2 YFSETQ. This CDR3 has 13 amino acids. The CDR3 spells CASSLVVTGEQYF. CDR3 nucleotides: TGCGCCAGCAGCTTGGTCGTGACAGGGGAGCAGTACTTC. The entire variable domain, with the rest obtained from reference TRBV5-1 and TRBJ2-7, is as follows: KAGVTQTPRYLIKTRGQQVTLSCSPISGHRSVSWYQQTPGQGLQFLFEYFSETQRNKGNFPGRFSGRQFSNSRSEMNVSTLELGDSALYLCASSLVVTGEQYFGPGTRLTVT.

The chain employs TRBV10-3 and TRBJ1-4; 7 bases line up with TRBD1. Trimming cost V 6 bases and J 6 bases; bases outside gene matches: 10. This CDR3 has 15 amino acids. Germline V gene sequence: CDR1 ENHRY, CDR2 SYGVKD. The CDR3 DNA follows: TGTGCCATCAGCCCCAACAGGGGCGGTGATGAAAAACTGTTTTTT. Residues: CAISPNRGGDEKLFF.

The rearrangement links TRBV9 to TRBJ2-3; no clear D gene. The CDR3 is 14 residues long. Germline CDR1 SGDLS, CDR2 YYNGEE. V dropped 0 bases and J dropped 4 bases, with 9 bases sitting between them. The CDR3, as DNA: TGTGCCAGCAGCGTAGTGGAGCGCGCAGATACGCAGTATTTT. The encoded protein is CASSVVERADTQYF.